This is a list of T cell receptor beta chains from one sample in a study of response to subunit inactivated influenza vaccine. TCRdb fed the RT-PCR reads into MiXCR, producing one record per CDR3 protein. Of about 540,000 distinct CDR3 sequences in the sample, approximately 20% are singletons; the top ten hold roughly 2.8%. The sample was also linked to a second study, of T cells expressing NK-cell markers.

The sample in question was CD4+ T cells sorted from PBMCs, obtained roughly 13 days after vaccination. These receptors originate from a man aged 50 to 60 who received an inactivated influenza vaccine. CDR3s leave out the opening cysteine and the closing phenylalanine or tryptophan. The order of the fields is V gene, D gene, CDR3 protein. D genes are given only for firm matches.

>TRBV4-1|NA
ASSRVASTPGTDTQY
>TRBV28|NA
ASSLEPAVLNQPQH
>TRBV27|TRBD1
ASSWTDRANSPLH
>TRBV7-6|TRBD2
ASSVSGRPTDTQY
>TRBV3-1|NA
ASSQISSYEQY
>TRBV4-2|NA
ASSRTGTKQLEQY
>TRBV21-1|NA
ASSTRRLNQPQH
>TRBV12-3/TRBV12-4|TRBD1
ASRPVGTDNNEQF
>TRBV3-1|NA
ASSQVSEAF
>TRBV5-5|TRBD1
ASSLAPGQGEKLF
>TRBV20-1|NA
SASDGGNGYT
>TRBV29-1|NA
SVEDEGGGYHEQY
>TRBV11-1|NA
ASSGVRSSYNEQF
>TRBV5-1|NA
ASSPHGLYEQY
>TRBV3-1|TRBD2
ASSQTYLAGGPDTQY
>TRBV5-1|NA
ASSSGGEAYT
>TRBV11-3|NA
ASSLDRISEQF
>TRBV4-1|NA
ASSRIQLGRGPNEQF
>TRBV6-1|NA
ASNPSSSNQPQH
>TRBV18|NA
ASFAGMNTEAF
>TRBV28|NA
ASSQLWPPLATEAF
>TRBV7-2|NA
ASSFAHRGREETQY
>TRBV29-1|NA
SVGSGGREQF
>TRBV5-6|TRBD2
ASSPTSGLINEQF
>TRBV29-1|NA
SVAGVQYMNTEAF
>TRBV12-3/TRBV12-4|NA
ASSLAGRIQETQY
>TRBV7-2|TRBD2
ASSPGGGIYSYNEQF
>TRBV6-6|NA
ASSGTPEETQY
>TRBV5-1|NA
ASSFGDRITDTQY
>TRBV24-1|TRBD1
ATPPKWTGKNNEQF
>TRBV5-6|NA
ASSFPGHVSDEQF
>TRBV5-1|NA
ASSLEARQVYNEQF
>TRBV12-3/TRBV12-4|TRBD2
ASSKPGLAASRVWEQY
>TRBV21-1|NA
ASSKGPPCISYNSPLH
>TRBV7-8|NA
ASSLSRTRPTDTQY
>TRBV29-1|NA
SVSRSSSYEQY
>TRBV3-1|NA
ASSPTVVSYEQY
>TRBV5-1|TRBD1
ASSSGRTGNGYT
>TRBV6-5|TRBD2
ASSYAGGPAIEQY
>TRBV2|NA
ASREHDSYEQY
>TRBV12-3/TRBV12-4|TRBD1
ASSFQTGVKSPLH
>TRBV9|TRBD2
ASSGGLASWETQY
>TRBV24-1|TRBD1
ATSEFKTGVFYEQY
>TRBV24-1|TRBD1
ATSVQGNTDTQY
>TRBV6-1|TRBD1
ASTVIDRVDPDSPLH
>TRBV20-1|TRBD2
SATTSGRRGEQF
>TRBV20-1|NA
SAGRGWSYNEQF
>TRBV28|NA
ASSATGGATYEQY
>TRBV20-1|NA
SARVPYNEQF
>TRBV2|TRBD1
ASSVGDRTLTGELF
>TRBV29-1|NA
SVEVTQNYGYT
>TRBV11-1|TRBD1
ASSIGLRTDRWVYEQY